These 8 T cell receptor beta chains were all obtained from the same sample, sequenced in a study of control samples from healthy donors and cancer patients. Assay: immunoSEQ multiplex PCR; the TCRdb copy retains only in-frame clones and omits some. Counted here are fewer than 100,000 clones, around 80% occurring once; the ten biggest clones make up about 9.8%. Sequences were obtained from blood. The origin of the receptors is a woman in her sixties or seventies in good health.

The CDR3 DNA follows: TGTGCCATCAGTGAGGGAGGGCGTGGGGAAGCCCAGCATTTT. Translated: CAISEGGRGEAQHF. The chain uses TRBV10-3 and TRBJ1-5; D is ambiguous. The CDR3 spans 14 residues. Trimming shortened V by 2 bases and J by 11 bases, and 16 bases separated the two germline ends. Germline values: CDR1 ENHRY, CDR2 SYGVKD.

In this sample, this clone turned up once. This chain links TRBV28 with TRBJ1-2; the match to TRBD1 covers 9 bases. Germline-derived CDR1 and CDR2 are MDHEN and SYDVKM. The junction had 9 bases not matched to a gene; V was cut back by 6 bases and J by 7 bases. CDR3 length equals 14 residues. CDR3: CASSPGQGPLGYTF. The CDR3, as DNA: TGTGCCAGCAGCCCGGGACAGGGCCCTCTTGGCTACACCTTC.

The chain carries TRBV5-1 and TRBJ1-3, with 7 bases identical to TRBD1. This CDR3 is 16 amino acids long. CDR1 is SGHRS, CDR2 YFSETQ, per germline. V trimming: 4 bases; J trimming: 0 bases; junction bases outside the gene matches: 7. In nucleotides, the CDR3 is TGCGCCAGCAGCGGGGACAGTCAGAGCTCTGGAAACACCATATATTTT. Translation: CASSGDSQSSGNTIYF.

This clone has only one observation. This sequence joins TRBV14 and TRBJ1-5; D is possibly TRBD1 (6 bases). V gave up 4 bases and J gave up 0 bases, with 10 bases separating them. This CDR3 contains 15 residues. Germline V gene sequence: CDR1 SGHDN, CDR2 FVKESK. The CDR3 is CASSPGTTSNQPQHF. CDR3 in DNA: TGTGCCAGCAGCCCCGGGACAACTAGCAATCAGCCCCAGCATTTT.

This chain joins TRBV28 and TRBJ2-7; 8 bases map to TRBD2. This CDR3 comprises 15 residues. V was pared by 3 bases and J by 3 bases, with 7 bases of the junction left unmatched. From germline, CDR1 is MDHEN and CDR2 SYDVKM. CDR3 residues: CASSFQGGRLYEQYF. CDR3 DNA: TGTGCCAGCAGTTTCCAAGGCGGGAGGCTCTACGAGCAGTACTTC.

The rearrangement links TRBV3-1 (or the pseudogene TRBV3-2) to TRBJ1-1, with 7 bases that match TRBD1. The CDR3 is 16 residues long. Per the germline V gene, CDR1 is LGHDT and CDR2 is YNNKEL (reference sequence). Trimming took 1 base from V and 0 from J; bases not matched to a gene: 5. CDR3 sequence reads: CASSQVKGGMNTEAFF. The CDR3 nucleotides read TGTGCCAGCAGCCAAGTCAAAGGGGGCATGAACACTGAAGCTTTCTTT.

The chain has TRBV5-4 and TRBJ2-3; 10 nucleotides align to TRBD2. This CDR3 contains 15 residues. V trimming: 4 bases; J trimming: 5 bases; junction bases outside the gene matches: 7. Germline V CDR1 and CDR2: SGHNT, YYREEE (reference sequence). The CDR3 sequence: CASSPGSGGGDTQYF. CDR3 in DNA: TGTGCCAGCAGCCCCGGAAGCGGGGGGGGAGATACGCAGTATTTT.

This clone was found once. J is TRBJ1-1 and V is TRBV6-5; D ambiguous. The CDR3 length is 12 residues. Between the trimmed V and J ends, which lost 6 bases and 2 bases, there was a span of 7 bases. CDR1 and CDR2 (germline): MNHEY, SVGAGI. CDR3 nucleotide sequence: TGTGCCAGCAGCGACATTAACACTGAAGCTTTCTTT. Translation gives CASSDINTEAFF.